This is a list of T cell receptor beta chains from one sample in a study of preoperative IRX-2 immunotherapy in early breast cancer. Generated by immunoSEQ multiplex PCR, the TCRdb table keeps only in-frame clones and is missing some. The sample shows over 55,000 clones, approximately 93% of them seen only once. The specimen was obtained from a patient treated with IRX-2 immunotherapy. Receptor source: a human donor with breast cancer. Both conserved end residues are part of each CDR3. A D gene is named only where the DNA matches it firmly. Not every row has a clone size; where given, it reads once, few, many or a size class.

>NA|NA|TRBV7-9|TRBJ2-5
TGTGCCAGCAGCTTAGCTCGGTTAGTCCAAGAGACCCAGTACTTC
CASSLARLVQETQYF
>NA|NA|TRBV14|TRBJ2-3
TGTGCCAGCAGCCAAGTTGGAGATACGCAGTATTTT
CASSQVGDTQYF
>NA|TRBD1|TRBV19|TRBJ1-5
TGTGCCAGTAGACCGCTGACAGGGGTCAATCAGCCCCAGCATTTT
CASRPLTGVNQPQHF
>NA|NA|TRBV28|TRBJ2-3
TGTGCCAGCCCCTTGCATCCAGGGGAAGGATTATTTGATACGCAGTATTTT
CASPLHPGEGLFDTQYF
>NA|TRBD2|TRBV4-1|TRBJ2-1
TGCGCCAGCAGCCAATCCTACCTTTCGGGGGGGACTAGACCCTCCTACAATGAGCAGTTCTTC
CASSQSYLSGGTRPSYNEQFF
>NA|TRBD1|TRBV30|TRBJ1-1
TGTGCCTGGAGTGTAGGGACAGGGTTGACTGAAGCTTTCTTT
CAWSVGTGLTEAFF
>NA|TRBD2|TRBV5-1|TRBJ2-5
TGCGCCAGCAGCTCCCCCGAGGGGGCTAGCGGGATTCAAGAGACCCAGTACTTC
CASSSPEGASGIQETQYF
>NA|NA|TRBV28|TRBJ2-7
TGTGCCAGCAGTCCCCCAGGGGCGGGGAGGCACGAGCAGTACTTC
CASSPPGAGRHEQYF
>NA|NA|TRBV5-5|TRBJ1-1
TGTGCCAGCAGCTTGGCCAGGGGTCTGATGATGAACACTGAAGCTTTCTTT
CASSLARGLMMNTEAFF
>NA|TRBD2|TRBV14|TRBJ2-7
TGTGCCAGCAGCCAATTTACGGGAGGGAGCTCCTACGAGCAGTACTTC
CASSQFTGGSSYEQYF
>NA|NA|TRBV11-1|TRBJ2-1
TGTGCCAGCAGCGAGAACAGGTACAATGAGCAGTTCTTC
CASSENRYNEQFF
>NA|NA|TRBV18|TRBJ2-1
TGTGCCAGCTCACCTCGGACCCAGGGTTCCCTAAATGAGCAGTTCTTC
CASSPRTQGSLNEQFF
>NA|TRBD2|TRBV5-4|TRBJ2-7
TGCGCCAGCAGCCAAGGTCGGAGCGGGAGCAGAGAGCAGTACTTC
CASSQGRSGSREQYF
>NA|TRBD2|TRBV7-2|TRBJ2-7
TGTGCCAGCAGTCGGGTGGGGGGAGCGGGGCCCGCCTACGAGCAGTACTTC
CASSRVGGAGPAYEQYF
>NA|TRBD1|TRBV19|TRBJ2-6
TGTGCCAGTAGTAACTTTACAGGGGCTGGGGCCAACGTCCTGACTTTC
CASSNFTGAGANVLTF
>NA|NA|TRBV4-3|TRBJ2-3
TGCGCCAGCAGCCAACTCGGTTGGGGGGCAGATACGCAGTATTTT
CASSQLGWGADTQYF
>NA|NA|TRBV7-8|TRBJ2-2
TGTGCCAGCAGCTTAGAAGTCGGGCGCCGAAAAACCGGGGAGCTGTTTTTT
CASSLEVGRRKTGELFF
>few|NA|TRBV7-3|TRBJ1-1
TGTGCCAGCAGCACAAACCCGGCGGGGTCAGCTTTCTTT
CASSTNPAGSAFF
>NA|TRBD2|TRBV6-5|TRBJ2-3
TGTGCCAGCAGTTACGAGGCGGGGGGGGCCGCAGATACGCAGTATTTT
CASSYEAGGAADTQYF
>NA|NA|TRBV5-4|TRBJ1-2
TGTGCCAGCAGCTTGGGCCGGGGAAACTATGGCTACACCTTC
CASSLGRGNYGYTF
>NA|NA|TRBV5-6|TRBJ2-3
TGTGCCAGCAGCTTGGGGCATGCCGTTCTCGATACGCAGTATTTT
CASSLGHAVLDTQYF
>NA|TRBD2|TRBV6-1|TRBJ2-7
TGTGCCAGCAGTGTGCTAGCGGGAGGAAACTACGAGCAGTACTTC
CASSVLAGGNYEQYF
>NA|TRBD1|TRBV7-9|TRBJ2-5
TGTGCCAGCAGCTTAAACTTCGGGACAGGGAACCCCCAGTACTTC
CASSLNFGTGNPQYF
>once|NA|TRBV18|TRBJ2-5
TGTGCCAGCTCCCCTGTCCGCGGCCAAGAGACCCAGTACTTC
CASSPVRGQETQYF
>NA|NA|TRBV28|TRBJ1-2
TGTGCCACCCGGGGCGGTGAAAACTATGGCTACACCTTC
CATRGGENYGYTF
>NA|NA|TRBV15|TRBJ1-2
TGTGCCACCAGCAGGGATCTTGTCGGGGATGGTAGCGGCTACACCTTC
CATSRDLVGDGSGYTF
>few|NA|TRBV7-6|TRBJ1-2
TGTGCCAGCAGCTTAGGGACGACCTATGGCTACACCTTC
CASSLGTTYGYTF
>NA|TRBD1|TRBV9|TRBJ1-1
TGTGCCAGCAGCGTAGGGTCCCAGGGGGCGAACACTGAAGCTTTCTTT
CASSVGSQGANTEAFF
>NA|TRBD1|TRBV19|TRBJ1-3
TGTGCCAGTAGGACACACAGGGGGCAAGCTGGAAACACCATATATTTT
CASRTHRGQAGNTIYF
>once|NA|TRBV27|TRBJ2-3
TGTGCCAGCAGTCCCTGGGGTATTGATGGCACAGATACGCAGTATTTT
CASSPWGIDGTDTQYF
>NA|NA|TRBV7-7|TRBJ2-3
TGTGCCAGCAGCTTATCGGGGGCAGATACGCAGTATTTT
CASSLSGADTQYF
>once|TRBD2|TRBV18|TRBJ2-5
TGTGCCAGCTCCAGCTCAGCGGGGCTCCAAGAGACCCAGTACTTC
CASSSSAGLQETQYF
>NA|NA|TRBV10-3|TRBJ2-7
TGTGCCATCAGGACAGGGCCGGCGGGAACCTACGAGCAGTACTTC
CAIRTGPAGTYEQYF
>NA|TRBD1|TRBV19|TRBJ1-2
TGTGCCAGAATAACACCCGGCCAGGGGGCGTACTATGGCTACACCTTC
CARITPGQGAYYGYTF
>NA|TRBD2|TRBV5-1|TRBJ2-1
TGCGCCAGCAGCTTGATGGCTAGCGGATACAATGAGCAGTTCTTC
CASSLMASGYNEQFF
>NA|NA|TRBV5-8|TRBJ1-5
TGTGCCAGCAGCTCCGAGACAGTCCCGTGGGATCAGCCCCAGCATTTT
CASSSETVPWDQPQHF
>NA|TRBD1|TRBV5-1|TRBJ1-2
TGCGCCAGCAGCAGAAGGACAGGGGATGATGGCTACACCTTC
CASSRRTGDDGYTF
>NA|NA|TRBV27|TRBJ2-1
TGTGCCAGCAGTTTCCTAGCCTCCTACAATGAGCAGTTCTTC
CASSFLASYNEQFF
>NA|NA|TRBV4-1|TRBJ2-7
TGCGCCAGCAGCCAAGTCCACGGGACACGGACCGGCGAGCAGTACTTC
CASSQVHGTRTGEQYF
>NA|NA|TRBV4-1|TRBJ2-3
TGCGCCAGCAGCCAAGGGGCCCTCGGACTGGGGTCGGATACGCAGTATTTT
CASSQGALGLGSDTQYF
>NA|NA|TRBV6-1|TRBJ1-5
TGTGCCAGCAGTTGGGGTCGGGGATATCAGCCCCAGCATTTT
CASSWGRGYQPQHF
>NA|NA|TRBV4-1|TRBJ2-5
TGCGCCAGCAGCCAAGATGGTGGGACCCAGTACTTC
CASSQDGGTQYF
>NA|NA|TRBV4-1|TRBJ2-7
TGCGCCAGCAGCCAAGTGGACCAAACCCCCTACGAGCAGTACTTC
CASSQVDQTPYEQYF
>NA|NA|TRBV6-5|TRBJ1-1
TGTGCCAGCAGTTACTTGCGAGAAGCTTTCTTT
CASSYLREAFF
>NA|NA|TRBV5-6|TRBJ1-3
TGTGCCAGCAGCTTGCTAGGAACTGGAAACACCATATATTTT
CASSLLGTGNTIYF
>once|NA|TRBV5-6|TRBJ1-4
TGTGCCAGCAGCTTGGACAGGTCTAATGAAAAACTGTTTTTT
CASSLDRSNEKLFF
>NA|NA|TRBV18|TRBJ2-1
TGTGCCAGCTCACCACCTTACAGGGAGCAGTTCTTC
CASSPPYREQFF
>NA|NA|TRBV10-3|TRBJ2-5
TGTGCCATCGGCCCCGGGGGCCAAGAGACCCAGTACTTC
CAIGPGGQETQYF
>NA|TRBD1|TRBV4-3|TRBJ2-7
TGCGCCAGCAGCCCTCGACAGGGGGGATACTACGAGCAGTACTTC
CASSPRQGGYYEQYF
>NA|NA|TRBV5-1|TRBJ2-5
TGCGCCAGCAGCTTGGGGGGTCGGGCCCAAGAGACCCAGTACTTC
CASSLGGRAQETQYF
>once|NA|TRBV14|TRBJ2-7
TGTGCCAGCAGCCAACTCGGGACTCGGTCTCGAGAGCAGTACTTC
CASSQLGTRSREQYF